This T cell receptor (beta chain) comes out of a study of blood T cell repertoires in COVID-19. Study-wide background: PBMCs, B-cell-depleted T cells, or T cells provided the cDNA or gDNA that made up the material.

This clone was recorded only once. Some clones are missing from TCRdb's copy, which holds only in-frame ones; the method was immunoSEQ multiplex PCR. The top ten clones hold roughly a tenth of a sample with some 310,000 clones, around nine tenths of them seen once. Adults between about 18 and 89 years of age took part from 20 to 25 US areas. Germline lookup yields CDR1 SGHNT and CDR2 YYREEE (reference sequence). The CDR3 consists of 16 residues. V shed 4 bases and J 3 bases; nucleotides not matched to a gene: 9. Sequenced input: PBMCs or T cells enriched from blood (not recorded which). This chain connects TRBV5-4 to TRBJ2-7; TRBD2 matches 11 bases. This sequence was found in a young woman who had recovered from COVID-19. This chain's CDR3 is CASSGGLADYFYEQYF. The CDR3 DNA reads TGTGCCAGCAGCGGGGGACTAGCGGATTACTTCTACGAGCAGTACTTC.